These 28 T cell receptor beta chains share one sample of origin, sequenced in a study of blood T cell repertoires in COVID-19. The repertoire was sequenced with immunoSEQ multiplex PCR; TCRdb's copy has only in-frame clones and lacks some. There are 400,000 or so clones in the sample; 85% to 90% occur only once, and over 2.5% lies in the top ten. Sequences were obtained from peripheral blood. The receptors here all came from a human donor in a cohort sampled during active COVID-19.

This clone has just one count. The chain couples TRBV25-1 to TRBJ2-5; D is ambiguous. Trimming removed 2 bases at V and 4 bases at J, with 8 bases between. Germline loops: CDR1 MGHDK, CDR2 SYGVNS. This CDR3 is built from 13 residues. The DNA for the CDR3 is TGTGCCAGCAGTGAACGGCGGCCAGAGACCCAGTACTTC. It codes for CASSERRPETQYF.

This chain links TRBV19 with TRBJ2-3, with D perhaps TRBD1 (6 bases). Trimming shortened V by 4 bases and J by 5 bases, and 10 bases separated the two germline ends. Germline values: CDR1 LNHDA, CDR2 SQIVND (reference sequence). CDR3 length equals 13 residues. Here the CDR3 reads CASSNRDKDTQYF. CDR3 sequence (DNA): TGTGCCAGTAGTAACCGGGACAAAGATACGCAGTATTTT.

The rearrangement links TRBV7-3 to TRBJ1-6; the D is unclear. The germline CDR1 and CDR2 sequences are SGHTA and FQGTGA. The CDR3 has 16 amino acids. Trimming took off 0 bases at V and 9 bases at J, with 15 bases between the two ends. The CDR3 DNA reads TGTGCCAGCAGCTTAACGTCGGCAGCCGCGGGTTCACCCCTCCACTTT. This translates into CASSLTSAAAGSPLHF.

The V and J genes are TRBV29-1 and TRBJ2-2; a possible D gene is TRBD1 (5 bases). This CDR3 region has 11 residues. Germline values: CDR1 SQVTM, CDR2 ANQGSEA. Trimming took off 7 bases at V and 5 bases at J, with 8 bases between the two ends. CDR3 amino acids: CSGRVTGELFF. DNA for the CDR3: TGCAGCGGCAGGGTAACCGGGGAGCTGTTTTTT.

The chain carries TRBV18 and TRBJ1-6, with 9 bases lining up with TRBD1. This CDR3 contains 16 residues. V was clipped by 3 bases and J by 8 bases; unmatched bases: 8. CDR1 and CDR2 from the germline V gene are KGHSH and LQKENI. The CDR3 spells CASSPSTGGADSPLHF. CDR3 DNA sequence: TGTGCCAGCTCACCTAGCACAGGGGGCGCAGATTCACCCCTCCACTTT.

V and J are TRBV19 and TRBJ1-5, with 8 bases identical to TRBD1. The CDR3 is made up of 14 amino acids. V lost 6 bases, J lost 6 bases, and 7 bases stayed unmatched. The germline gives CDR1 LNHDA, CDR2 SQIVND (reference sequence). CDR3 loop: CASSSGTGPQPQHF. CDR3 DNA sequence: TGTGCCAGTAGCAGTGGGACAGGTCCTCAGCCCCAGCATTTT. The full variable domain, its missing parts supplied by reference TRBV19 and TRBJ1-5, is DGGITQSPKYLFRKEGQNVTLSCEQNLNHDAMYWYRQDPGQGLRLIYYSQIVNDFQKGDIAEGYSVSREKKESFPLTVTSAQKNPTAFYLCASSSGTGPQPQHFGDGTRLSIL.

The gene calls are TRBV25-1 and TRBJ1-6; D is possibly TRBD1 (5 bases). CDR1 is MGHDK and CDR2 is SYGVNS in the germline V gene. V dropped 4 bases and J dropped 7 bases, with 17 bases sitting between them. The CDR3 has 16 amino acids. The chain's CDR3 is CASSGSDTLTNSPLHF. In DNA form, the CDR3 reads TGTGCCAGCAGTGGGTCGGACACACTAACCAATTCACCCCTCCACTTT.

The chain employs TRBV27 and TRBJ2-2; 11 bases are a match to TRBD2. This CDR3 region has 16 residues. In germline, CDR1 is MNHEY, CDR2 SMNVEV (reference sequence). V shed 5 bases and J 8 bases; nucleotides not matched to a gene: 10. The CDR3 DNA reads as TGTGCCAGCAGTCCTGGACTGACTAGCGGGGCGGGGGAGCTGTTTTTT. Its protein product is CASSPGLTSGAGELFF.

The rearrangement links TRBV27 to TRBJ2-7; a possible D gene is TRBD1 (6 bases). The germline V gene encodes CDR1 MNHEY and CDR2 SMNVEV (reference sequence). The germline V and J ends were trimmed by 6 bases and 0 bases, with 12 bases remaining between them. The CDR3 totals 14 residues. The CDR3 loop reads CASRQGPLSYEQYF. For the CDR3, the DNA is TGTGCCAGCAGACAGGGTCCCCTCTCCTACGAGCAGTACTTC.

The chain carries TRBV3-1 (or the pseudogene TRBV3-2) and TRBJ2-2; 11 bases match TRBD2. The V gene's germline CDR1 is LGHDT and CDR2 YNNKEL (reference sequence). This CDR3 has 17 residues. With 3 bases clipped from V and 5 bases from J, the junction kept 8 bases outside the gene matches. This CDR3 reads CASSHLLAGEETGELFF. The DNA of the CDR3 is TGTGCCAGCAGCCATCTACTAGCGGGAGAGGAGACCGGGGAGCTGTTTTTT.

As concerns this clone: Other DNA sequences of this sample code for an identical CDR3. The chain combines TRBV5-4 with TRBJ1-5, with D uncertain. Germline-derived CDR1 and CDR2 are SGHNT and YYREEE (reference sequence). Trimming removed 4 bases from V and 1 base from J, with 9 bases in between. The CDR3 is 14 amino acids. In DNA, the CDR3 is TGTGCCAGCAGCCGGGGTGGGAGCAATCAGCCCCAGCATTTT. The encoded protein is CASSRGGSNQPQHF.

The chain couples TRBV11-2 to TRBJ2-2; TRBD1 aligns across 8 bases. From germline, CDR1 is SGHAT and CDR2 FQNNGV. J was trimmed by 5 bases and V by 5 bases; bases with no gene match: 1. The CDR3 sequence is 13 residues long. For the CDR3, the DNA is TGTGCCAGCAGCCGACAGGGGACCGGGGAGCTGTTTTTT. It specifies CASSRQGTGELFF.

Of note for this clone: Different DNA sequences within this sample yield the same CDR3. The chain carries TRBV7-3 and TRBJ1-1; no clear D gene. The V end lost 3 bases, the J end lost 3 bases, and 8 bases lay between the germline ends. Germline V gives CDR1 SGHTA, CDR2 FQGTGA. The CDR3 loop spans 13 amino acids. The CDR3 coding sequence is TGTGCCAGCAGCTTCGGAGGAGACACTGAAGCTTTCTTT. Residues: CASSFGGDTEAFF.

This clone was recorded once. The chain employs TRBV19 and TRBJ2-1; tentative D call: TRBD1 (6 bases). This CDR3 spans 16 amino acids. Trimming stripped 7 bases from V and 0 bases from J, with 16 bases between. Looked up from germline, CDR1 is LNHDA and CDR2 is SQIVND (reference sequence). The CDR3 DNA sequence: TGTGCCAGTAACCCCAAGGGGGTAACCTCCTACAATGAGCAGTTCTTC. Protein product: CASNPKGVTSYNEQFF. Together with reference TRBV19 and TRBJ2-1, the CDR3 gives the full variable domain: DGGITQSPKYLFRKEGQNVTLSCEQNLNHDAMYWYRQDPGQGLRLIYYSQIVNDFQKGDIAEGYSVSREKKESFPLTVTSAQKNPTAFYLCASNPKGVTSYNEQFFGPGTRLTVL.

J is TRBJ2-1 and V is TRBV7-6; TRBD1 agrees at 7 bases. The germline gives CDR1 SGHVS, CDR2 FNYEAQ. V trimming: 1 base; J trimming: 0 bases; junction bases outside the gene matches: 3. CDR3 length: 16 residues. The CDR3 DNA sequence: TGTGCCAGCAGCTTAGTCGGGACAGTCTCCTACAATGAGCAGTTCTTC. It translates to CASSLVGTVSYNEQFF.

This clone was picked up one time. At one of its ends the junction is not consistent with the germline gene, which may arise from a read error. V is TRBV7-7 and J is TRBJ2-3; the D gene is possibly TRBD1 (6 bases). Germline assignment: CDR1 SSHAT and CDR2 FNYEAQ (reference sequence). The CDR3 is made up of 16 amino acids. This CDR3 is CASSRSDSYPTDTQYF. DNA of the CDR3: TGTGCTAGCAGCCGGTCGGACAGCTACCCCACAGATACGCAGTATTTT.

The chain couples TRBV12-3 or TRBV12-4 to TRBJ2-2, with 10 bases matching TRBD1. The ends lost 7 bases at V and 6 bases at J; junction bases unmatched: 2. The CDR3 sequence is 13 residues long. The CDR3 loop reads CASKTGGSGELFF. The CDR3 bases are TGTGCCAGCAAGACAGGGGGCTCCGGGGAGCTGTTTTTT.

This rearrangement joins TRBV7-3 to TRBJ2-3, with TRBD2 matching over 15 bases. The CDR3 is 16 residues long. Looked up from germline, CDR1 is SGHTA and CDR2 is FQGTGA. Trimming cost V 5 bases and J 4 bases; bases outside gene matches: 4. CDR3 residues: CASSPGLAGGADTQYF. Written as DNA, the CDR3 is TGTGCCAGCAGCCCGGGACTAGCGGGGGGTGCAGATACGCAGTATTTT.

This chain joins TRBV7-9 and TRBJ2-2; tentatively, D is TRBD1 (6 bases). The germline V and J ends were trimmed by 8 bases and 1 base, with 8 bases remaining between them. Per the germline V gene, CDR1 is SEHNR and CDR2 is FQNEAQ (reference sequence). This CDR3 comprises 13 residues. The CDR3 DNA reads TGTGCCAGCTTAGGGGGGAACACCGGGGAGCTGTTTTTT. Translated: CASLGGNTGELFF.

This clone was seen a single time. The chain has TRBV5-1 and TRBJ2-5; a possible D gene is TRBD1 (5 bases). V dropped 0 bases and J dropped 5 bases, with 11 bases sitting between them. Germline V gives CDR1 SGHRS, CDR2 YFSETQ. CDR3 length: 14 residues. CDR3 residues: CASSLGPRAETQYF. Here the CDR3 DNA reads TGCGCCAGCAGCTTGGGCCCCAGGGCGGAGACCCAGTACTTC.

This clone was observed a handful of times. The CDR3 region is CASIPSGQDYEQYF. In nucleotides, the CDR3 is TGTGCCAGCATTCCCAGCGGACAGGACTACGAGCAGTACTTC. The rearrangement joins TRBV6-5 to TRBJ2-7; 7 positions agree with TRBD1. The V and J ends lost 7 bases and 3 bases, in that order; junction bases with no gene match: 9. Germline CDR1 reads MNHEY; CDR2 reads SVGAGI. The CDR3 length is 14 residues.

In this sample, this clone turned up once. This rearrangement joins TRBV9 to TRBJ2-3, with D tentatively TRBD2 (5 bases). There are 13 residues in the CDR3. Germline assignment: CDR1 SGDLS and CDR2 YYNGEE. V was clipped by 4 bases and J by 8 bases, with 14 bases between them. DNA of the CDR3: TGTGCCAGCAGCCCCCGATCCCGGGGTACGCAGTATTTT. Translation: CASSPRSRGTQYF.

The chain has TRBV3-1 (or the pseudogene TRBV3-2) and TRBJ2-5; 7 positions match TRBD2. The CDR3 loop spans 18 amino acids. CDR1 and CDR2 from the germline V gene are LGHDT and YNNKEL (reference sequence). Trimming cost V 2 bases and J 5 bases; bases outside gene matches: 17. DNA for the CDR3: TGTGCCAGCAGCCAATCGATTTCGTTGCGGGAGCCCGGGGAGACCCAGTACTTC. This translates into CASSQSISLREPGETQYF.

The chain employs TRBV19 and TRBJ1-1; no firm D call. This CDR3 has 14 residues. V lost 7 bases and J lost 2, with 14 bases in between. CDR1 and CDR2 (germline): LNHDA, SQIVND (reference sequence). The CDR3 here is CASNYGGINTEAFF. In DNA, the CDR3 is TGTGCCAGTAATTATGGAGGAATCAACACTGAAGCTTTCTTT.

The rearrangement uses TRBV3-1 (or the pseudogene TRBV3-2) and TRBJ2-5, with 7 bases fitting TRBD2. Looked up from germline, CDR1 is LGHDT and CDR2 is YNNKEL (reference sequence). V lost 6 bases and J lost 1; bases outside the gene matches: 8. The CDR3 is 15 residues long. The DNA for the CDR3 is TGTGCCAGCAGTTCGGGGCTAGCGGTCCAAGAGACCCAGTACTTC. Translated, it gives CASSSGLAVQETQYF.

The chain links TRBV27 to TRBJ2-6, with D uncertain. This CDR3 spans 14 amino acids. Germline V gene data show CDR1 as MNHEY and CDR2 as SMNVEV (reference sequence). Trimming pared 5 bases from V and 0 bases from J, leaving 5 bases between. In DNA form, the CDR3 reads TGTGCCAGCAGTCCCAACTCTGGGGCCAACGTCCTGACTTTC. Protein: CASSPNSGANVLTF.

This clone is a singleton in its sample. This chain links TRBV11-2 with TRBJ2-5; the match to TRBD2 covers 14 bases. The CDR3 extends over 18 amino acids. Germline trimming cut 2 bases from V and 1 base from J; bases unmatched to any gene: 6. Germline CDR1 reads SGHAT; CDR2 reads FQNNGV. The CDR3 DNA sequence: TGTGCCAGCAGCTTAAGAGGCGGGACTAGCGGGGGCCAAGAGACCCAGTACTTC. Translated: CASSLRGGTSGGQETQYF.

The chain recombines TRBV5-1 with TRBJ1-2; perhaps TRBD1 as D (6 bases). V lost 4 bases, J lost 8 bases, and 15 bases lay in between. CDR1 is SGHRS and CDR2 is YFSETQ in the germline V gene. The CDR3 has 13 amino acids. The CDR3 reads CASSPTAGGGYTF. CDR3 nucleotide sequence: TGCGCCAGCAGCCCGACGGCGGGGGGCGGCTACACCTTC.